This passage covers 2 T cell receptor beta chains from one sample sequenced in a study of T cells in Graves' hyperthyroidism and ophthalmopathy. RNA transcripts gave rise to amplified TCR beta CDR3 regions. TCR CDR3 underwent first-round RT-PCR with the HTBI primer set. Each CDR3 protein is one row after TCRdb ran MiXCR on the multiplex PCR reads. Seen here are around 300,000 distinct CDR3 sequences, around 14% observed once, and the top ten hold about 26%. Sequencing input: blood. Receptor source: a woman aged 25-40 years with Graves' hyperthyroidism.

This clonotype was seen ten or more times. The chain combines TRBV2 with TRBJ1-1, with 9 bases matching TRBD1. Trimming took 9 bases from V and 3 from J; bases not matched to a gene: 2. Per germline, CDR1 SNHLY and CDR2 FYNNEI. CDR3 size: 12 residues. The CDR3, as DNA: TGTGCCAGGACAGGGGGAGACACTGAAGCTTTCTTT. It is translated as CARTGGDTEAFF.

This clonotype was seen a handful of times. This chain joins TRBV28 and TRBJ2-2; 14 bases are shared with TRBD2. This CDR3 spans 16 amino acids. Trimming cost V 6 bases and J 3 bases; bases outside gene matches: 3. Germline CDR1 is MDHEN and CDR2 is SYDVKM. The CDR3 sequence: CASRSGLAGDTGELFF. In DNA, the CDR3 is TGTGCCAGCAGATCGGGACTAGCGGGAGACACCGGGGAGCTGTTTTTT.